The entry below gives a single T cell receptor (beta chain) sequence along with its context. The CDR3 has 11 residues. V was clipped by 8 bases and J by 9 bases, with 13 bases between them. The germline V gene has CDR1 MNHEY and CDR2 SMNVEV (reference sequence). Only in-frame clones appear in the TCRdb table, and some are missing; sequencing was by immunoSEQ multiplex PCR. This table has approximately 150,000 clones, around 90% appearing once. The sample is drawn from a study of blood T cell repertoires in COVID-19. Study-level background: Both acute and convalescent COVID-19 samples were obtained from the United States, Italy and Spain.

Participants' own reports of clinical history determined their cohort assignment. A case of COVID-19 had been met by exposed participants within 2 weeks before study entry. The source of this sequence is a middle-aged woman who had been exposed to COVID-19. The sequencing sample was made of PBMCs or T cells enriched from blood (not recorded which). J is TRBJ2-5 and V is TRBV27; a possible D gene is TRBD1 (6 bases). CDR3 loop: CASAAGASQYF. The CDR3 DNA sequence: TGTGCCAGCGCAGCAGGGGCGTCCCAGTACTTC.